What follows are 7 T cell receptor beta chains derived from one specimen sequenced in a study of blood T cell repertoires in COVID-19 (dated by TCRdb to between 2020 and 2021). Receptor libraries were prepared by the immunoSEQ multiplex PCR assay. Held by TCRdb, this immuneACCESS table contains in-frame sequences only and omits some clones. Under half of the omission traces to an unresolved V gene where checked; the cause of the rest is unknown. Across this sample there are some 250,000 clones, with 88% seen only once. More than 0.95% of the sample lies in the top ten. The specimen sequenced was peripheral blood. The receptors originated from a middle-aged woman who had recovered from COVID-19.

The J gene is TRBJ2-1, the V gene TRBV30; TRBD2 might be the D (5 bases). Germline values: CDR1 GTSNPN, CDR2 SVGIG (reference sequence). V was pared by 2 bases and J by 5 bases, with 13 bases between. The CDR3 is 14 amino acids. The CDR3 coding sequence is TGTGCCTGGAGTCCCACCGGGCGGGACAATGAGCAGTTCTTC. Translation: CAWSPTGRDNEQFF.

V usage is TRBV9 and J usage is TRBJ2-1, with D possibly being TRBD2 (5 bases). Germline CDR1 and CDR2: SGDLS and YYNGEE. V was trimmed by 2 bases and J by 5 bases, leaving 17 bases between them. There are 16 residues in the CDR3. The CDR3 sequence: CASSVSSGPGHNEQFF. The DNA for the CDR3 is TGTGCCAGCAGCGTCTCCAGCGGCCCAGGCCACAATGAGCAGTTCTTC.

V is TRBV2 and J is TRBJ2-6, with 8 bases fitting TRBD1. V gave up 11 bases and J gave up 0 bases; unmatched junction bases: 9. Germline CDR1 reads SNHLY; CDR2 reads FYNNEI. The CDR3 extends over 16 amino acids. The chain's CDR3 is CAGKTGAASGANVLTF. DNA for the CDR3: TGTGCCGGCAAGACAGGGGCCGCCTCTGGGGCCAACGTCCTGACTTTC.

The chain recombines TRBV9 with TRBJ2-3; 9 bases are a match to TRBD2. Germline CDR1 SGDLS, CDR2 YYNGEE. With 0 bases clipped from V and 6 bases from J, the junction kept 2 bases outside the gene matches. This CDR3 is 14 amino acids long. This CDR3 is CASSVGSGGDTQYF. The CDR3 DNA follows: TGTGCCAGCAGCGTAGGAAGCGGGGGGGATACGCAGTATTTT.

The chain is built from TRBV7-9 and TRBJ1-6; 9 bases map to TRBD1. The CDR3 is 14 residues long. J gave up 10 bases and V 4 bases, and 5 bases lay outside the gene matches. Germline V gives CDR1 SEHNR, CDR2 FQNEAQ (reference sequence). CDR3 in DNA: TGTGCCAGCAGCTCGGGACAGGGTGTATCACCCCTCCACTTT. This codes for CASSSGQGVSPLHF.

The V call is TRBV7-3, the J call TRBJ2-3; 8 nucleotides align to TRBD2. The CDR3 consists of 15 residues. Trimming took 2 bases from V and 2 from J; bases not matched to a gene: 3. Germline V gene sequence: CDR1 SGHTA, CDR2 FQGTGA. The CDR3 DNA is TGTGCCAGCAGCTTACGCGGGAGGACCACAGATACGCAGTATTTT. This gives the protein CASSLRGRTTDTQYF.

J is TRBJ2-7 and V is TRBV3-1 (or the pseudogene TRBV3-2), with 14 bases lining up with TRBD2. Trimming removed 3 bases from V and 4 bases from J; junction bases left unmatched: 8. CDR3 length: 17 residues. Germline V CDR1 and CDR2: LGHDT, YNNKEL (reference sequence). The chain's CDR3 is CASSQGLAGALGYEQYF. Written as DNA, the CDR3 is TGTGCCAGCAGCCAGGGACTAGCGGGAGCCCTGGGGTACGAGCAGTACTTC.